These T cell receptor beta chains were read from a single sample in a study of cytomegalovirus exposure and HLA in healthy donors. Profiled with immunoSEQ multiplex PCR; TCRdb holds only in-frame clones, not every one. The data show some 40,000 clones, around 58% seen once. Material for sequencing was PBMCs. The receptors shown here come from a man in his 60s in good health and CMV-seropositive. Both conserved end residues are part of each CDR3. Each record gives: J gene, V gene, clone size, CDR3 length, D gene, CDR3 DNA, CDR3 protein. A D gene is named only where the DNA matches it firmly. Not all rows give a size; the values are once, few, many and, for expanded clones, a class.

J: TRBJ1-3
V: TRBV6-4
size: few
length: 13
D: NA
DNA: TGTGCCAGCAGTGACAGGCCCGGGGACACCATATATTTT
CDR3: CASSDRPGDTIYF

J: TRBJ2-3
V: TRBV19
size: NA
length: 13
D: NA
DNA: TGTGCCAGCAGGAACGGGGGCACAGATACGCAGTATTTT
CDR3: CASRNGGTDTQYF

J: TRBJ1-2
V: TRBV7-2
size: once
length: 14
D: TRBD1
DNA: TGTGCCAGCAGCTCCCCGGGACAGGGTGGTGGCTACACCTTC
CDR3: CASSSPGQGGGYTF

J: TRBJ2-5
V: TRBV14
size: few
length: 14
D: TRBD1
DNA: TGTGCCAGCAGCCCCGGGACAGCCCAAGAGACCCAGTACTTC
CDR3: CASSPGTAQETQYF

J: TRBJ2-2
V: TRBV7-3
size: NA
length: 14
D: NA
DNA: TGTGCCAGCAGCTCTGACGGGGGCACCGGGGAGCTGTTTTTT
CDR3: CASSSDGGTGELFF

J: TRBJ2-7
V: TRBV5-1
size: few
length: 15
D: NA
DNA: TGCGCCAGCAGCTTGGTTCGAACAGGGTTCGACGAGCAGTACTTC
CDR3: CASSLVRTGFDEQYF

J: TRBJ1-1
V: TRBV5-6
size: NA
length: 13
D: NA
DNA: TGTGCCAGCAATCACAGGGCACGGACTGAAGCTTTCTTT
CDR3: CASNHRARTEAFF

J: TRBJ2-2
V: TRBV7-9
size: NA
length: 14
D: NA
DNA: TGTGCCAGCATCGACAGCGCCGCCACCGGGGAGCTGTTTTTT
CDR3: CASIDSAATGELFF

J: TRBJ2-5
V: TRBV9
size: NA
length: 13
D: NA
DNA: TGTGCCAGCAGCGTTAGCGGACAAGAGACCCAGTACTTC
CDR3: CASSVSGQETQYF

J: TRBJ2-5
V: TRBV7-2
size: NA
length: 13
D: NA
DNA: TGTGCCAGCAGCTCCAGGTACCAAGAGACCCAGTACTTC
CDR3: CASSSRYQETQYF

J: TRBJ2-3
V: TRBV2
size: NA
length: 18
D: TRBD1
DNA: TGTGCCAGCAGCTTACGTCCCGGGACAGGGAGCGAGACAGATACGCAGTATTTT
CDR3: CASSLRPGTGSETDTQYF

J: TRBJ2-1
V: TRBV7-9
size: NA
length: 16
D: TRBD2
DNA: TGTGCCAGCAGCGAAGCGGGAGGGCCGGGGGGCAATGAGCAGTTCTTC
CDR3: CASSEAGGPGGNEQFF

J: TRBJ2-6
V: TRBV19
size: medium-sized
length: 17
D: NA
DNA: TGTGCCAGTAGTATTACGGGGGGCGGCTCTGGGGCCAACGTCCTGACTTTC
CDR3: CASSITGGGSGANVLTF

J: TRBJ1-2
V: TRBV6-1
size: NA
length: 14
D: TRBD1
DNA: TGTGCCAGCAGCTACCAGGGGGTTAACTATGGCTACACCTTC
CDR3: CASSYQGVNYGYTF

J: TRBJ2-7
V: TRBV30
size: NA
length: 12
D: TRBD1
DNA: TGTGCCCGACGGGGACAGACCTACGAGCAGTACTTC
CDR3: CARRGQTYEQYF

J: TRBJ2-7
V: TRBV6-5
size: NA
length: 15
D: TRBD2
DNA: TGTGCCAGCAGTTACGGGCGGGGGAGCTCCTACGAGCAGTACTTC
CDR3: CASSYGRGSSYEQYF

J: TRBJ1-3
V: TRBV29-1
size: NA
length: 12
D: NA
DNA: TGCAGCGCGAGGTACTCTGGAAACACCATATATTTT
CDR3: CSARYSGNTIYF

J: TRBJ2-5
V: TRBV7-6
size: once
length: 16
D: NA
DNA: TGTGCCAGCAGCCCAGCCACGGACTTGTACCAAGAGACCCAGTACTTC
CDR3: CASSPATDLYQETQYF

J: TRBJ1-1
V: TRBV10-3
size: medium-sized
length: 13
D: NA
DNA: TGTGCCATCAGTGGATCGGTGAACACTGAAGCTTTCTTT
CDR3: CAISGSVNTEAFF

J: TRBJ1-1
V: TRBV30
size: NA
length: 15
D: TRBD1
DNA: TGTGCCTGGAGTACTCTTGACAGGGTAGGCACTGAAGCTTTCTTT
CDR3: CAWSTLDRVGTEAFF

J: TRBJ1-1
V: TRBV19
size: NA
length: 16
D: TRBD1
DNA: TGTGCCAGTAGTAGTCCCGGGACAGGTTTGAACACTGAAGCTTTCTTT
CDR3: CASSSPGTGLNTEAFF

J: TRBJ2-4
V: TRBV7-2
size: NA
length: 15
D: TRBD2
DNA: TGTGCCAGCAGCCGGGACTACTCGGGCGTAAACATTCAGTACTTC
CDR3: CASSRDYSGVNIQYF

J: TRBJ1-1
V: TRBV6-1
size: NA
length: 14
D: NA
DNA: TGTGCCAGCAGTGAAGCGCCACTGCTGCTTGAAGCTTTCTTT
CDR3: CASSEAPLLLEAFF

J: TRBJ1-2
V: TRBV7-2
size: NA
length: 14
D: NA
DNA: TGTGCCAGCAGCTTAGAACCGGGAAACTATGGCTACACCTTC
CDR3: CASSLEPGNYGYTF

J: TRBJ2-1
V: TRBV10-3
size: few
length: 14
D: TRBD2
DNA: TGTGCCATCAGCGGAATAACTAGCGGGACGGAGCAGTTCTTC
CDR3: CAISGITSGTEQFF

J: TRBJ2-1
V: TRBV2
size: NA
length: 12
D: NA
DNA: TGTGCCAGCAGAGAAACAGGTAATGAGCAGTTCTTC
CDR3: CASRETGNEQFF

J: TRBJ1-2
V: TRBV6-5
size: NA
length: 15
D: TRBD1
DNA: TGTGCCAGCGACGGTACAGGGGCTCTCCGGAGGGGCTACACCTTC
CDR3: CASDGTGALRRGYTF

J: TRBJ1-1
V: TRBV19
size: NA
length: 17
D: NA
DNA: TGTGCCAGTAGTATAGATCGCCCAGGGATAAAAAACACTGAAGCTTTCTTT
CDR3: CASSIDRPGIKNTEAFF

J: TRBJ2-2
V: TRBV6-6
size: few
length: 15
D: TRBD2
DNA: TGTGCCAGCAATTTCGGACTAGCGGGCACCGGGGAGCTGTTTTTT
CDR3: CASNFGLAGTGELFF

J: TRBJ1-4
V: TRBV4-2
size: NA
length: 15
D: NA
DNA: TGTGCCAGCAGCCAAGATACTGCAACTAATGAAAAACTGTTTTTT
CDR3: CASSQDTATNEKLFF

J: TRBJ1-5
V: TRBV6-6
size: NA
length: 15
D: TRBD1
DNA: TGTGCCAGCAGTCCGGGACAGGGGAACAATCAGCCCCAGCATTTT
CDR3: CASSPGQGNNQPQHF

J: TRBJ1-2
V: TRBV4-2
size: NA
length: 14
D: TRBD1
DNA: TGTGCCAGCAGCCAAGATGTGCAGGGGGGAGGCTACACCTTC
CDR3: CASSQDVQGGGYTF

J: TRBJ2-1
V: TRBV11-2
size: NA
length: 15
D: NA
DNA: TGTGCCAGCAGCTACGGGGACTCCCAATACAATAAGCAGTTCTTC
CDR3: CASSYGDSQYNKQFF

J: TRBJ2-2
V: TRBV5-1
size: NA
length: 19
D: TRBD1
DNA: TGCGCCAGCAGCCTATCACTATCGGTCAGGGGGTCGGGCACCGGGGAGCTGTTTTTT
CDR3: CASSLSLSVRGSGTGELFF

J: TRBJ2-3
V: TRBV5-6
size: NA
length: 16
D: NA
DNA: TGTGCCAGCAGCCCGGAGTGGACAACTAGCACAGATACGCAGTATTTT
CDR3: CASSPEWTTSTDTQYF

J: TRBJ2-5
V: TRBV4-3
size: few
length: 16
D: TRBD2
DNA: TGCGCCAGCAGCCGAATGGGACTAGCGGGAGAAGAGACCCAGTACTTC
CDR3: CASSRMGLAGEETQYF

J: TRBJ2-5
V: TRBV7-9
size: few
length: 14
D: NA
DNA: TGTGCCAGCAGCTATCCGGACAGCCAAGAGACCCAGTACTTC
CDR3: CASSYPDSQETQYF

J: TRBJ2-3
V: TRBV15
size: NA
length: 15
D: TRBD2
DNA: TGTGCCACCAACCCCCGGGGAGGGAACACAGATACGCAGTATTTT
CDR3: CATNPRGGNTDTQYF

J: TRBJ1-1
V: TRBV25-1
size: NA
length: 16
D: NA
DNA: TGTGCCAGCAGAGGCAGGAGGGGCCTTATGAAGACTGAAGCTTTCTTT
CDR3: CASRGRRGLMKTEAFF

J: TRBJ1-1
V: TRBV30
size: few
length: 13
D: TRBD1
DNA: TGTGCCTGGAGTTGGGACAGGGACACTGAAGCTTTCTTT
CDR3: CAWSWDRDTEAFF

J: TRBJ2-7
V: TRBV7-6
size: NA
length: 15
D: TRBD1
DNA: TGTGCCAGCAGCCGGACAGGGCGTGGAGACTACGAGCAGTACTTC
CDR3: CASSRTGRGDYEQYF

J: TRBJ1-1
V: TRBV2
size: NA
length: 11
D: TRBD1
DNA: TGTGCCAGCAGAGACAGGGGGGAAGCTTTCTTT
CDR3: CASRDRGEAFF

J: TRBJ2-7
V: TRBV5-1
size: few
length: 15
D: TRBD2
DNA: TGCGCCAGCAGCTTGGGCGGGAGTGGTTACTACGAGCAGTACTTC
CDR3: CASSLGGSGYYEQYF